These 14 T cell receptor beta chains came from one sample sequenced in a study of shared clonotypes between healthy human individuals. Sequencing used immunoSEQ multiplex PCR; TCRdb keeps in-frame clones, though not all of them. The data contain more than 2,000,000 clones, roughly 92% of them singletons. The sequencing input was naive CD4+ T cells sorted from blood. The sample's subset: CD45RA+ positively selected. The source is a man younger than 30 in good health.

The chain employs TRBV4-1 and TRBJ1-5, with TRBD1 matching over 7 bases. CDR1 is MGHRA and CDR2 is YSYEKL in the germline V gene. This CDR3 has 15 amino acids. V dropped 2 bases and J dropped 9; count of bases not matched to a gene: 10. In nucleotides, the CDR3 is TGCGCCAGCAGCCAAACCGACCGGGACAGCCGGCCCCAGCATTTT. This codes for CASSQTDRDSRPQHF.

This chain uses TRBV6-5 with TRBJ2-3, with 8 bases fitting TRBD1. The CDR3 is 14 residues long. V was clipped by 6 bases and J by 2 bases; unmatched bases: 4. Germline V lookup: CDR1 MNHEY, CDR2 SVGAGI. In nucleotides, the CDR3 is TGTGCCAGCAGGGACAGGGACTTCACAGATACGCAGTATTTT. As protein: CASRDRDFTDTQYF.

A word on this clone: The same CDR3 also results from other DNA sequences found in this sample. This sequence joins TRBV7-3 and TRBJ1-2; 9 bases map to TRBD1. CDR1 and CDR2 (germline): SGHTA, FQGTGA. Trimming removed 4 bases from V and 4 bases from J; junction bases left unmatched: 4. The CDR3 is 14 residues long. The CDR3 bases are TGTGCCAGCAGCTCAGGACAGGGGAGCTATGGCTACACCTTC. Translating it yields CASSSGQGSYGYTF.

This chain connects TRBV29-1 to TRBJ2-5; 9 bases line up with TRBD1. There are 15 residues in the CDR3. CDR1 and CDR2 from the germline V gene are SQVTM and ANQGSEA. J was trimmed by 5 bases and V by 1 base; bases with no gene match: 8. In DNA form, the CDR3 reads TGCAGCGTTGAAGTGGGGACAGGGCCCACGGAGACCCAGTACTTC. As protein: CSVEVGTGPTETQYF.

The J gene is TRBJ1-4, the V gene TRBV7-9, with D maybe TRBD1 (6 bases). Germline V gene lookup returns CDR1 SEHNR and CDR2 FQNEAQ (reference sequence). Trimming took off 5 bases at V and 4 bases at J, with 14 bases between the two ends. The CDR3 covers 15 residues. This chain's CDR3 is CASSPTGTVNEKLFF. The CDR3 nucleotides read TGTGCCAGCAGCCCTACAGGGACCGTTAATGAAAAACTGTTTTTT.

This clone was counted a few times. The chain combines TRBV7-9 with TRBJ1-1; the match to TRBD1 covers 8 bases. Germline CDR1 and CDR2: SEHNR and FQNEAQ (reference sequence). V lost 5 bases to trimming and J lost 2 bases; unmatched junction nucleotides: 7. This CDR3 region has 15 residues. The CDR3 sequence is CASSLWTGINTEAFF. In nucleotides, the CDR3 is TGTGCCAGCAGCCTCTGGACAGGGATCAACACTGAAGCTTTCTTT.

The chain is built from TRBV6-6 and TRBJ2-3; the D is unclear. V lost 6 bases, J lost 1 base, and 17 bases lay in between. The length of the CDR3 is 16 residues. Looked up from germline, CDR1 is MNHNY and CDR2 is SVGAGI (reference sequence). CDR3 region: CASSLGFFGGTDTQYF. The CDR3 DNA sequence: TGTGCCAGCAGCCTCGGATTTTTCGGAGGCACAGATACGCAGTATTTT.

The chain combines TRBV19 with TRBJ2-1; 9 positions match TRBD2. CDR1 and CDR2 from the germline V gene are LNHDA and SQIVND (reference sequence). This CDR3 contains 15 residues. With 4 bases clipped from V and 5 bases from J, the junction kept 6 bases outside the gene matches. CDR3 nucleotide sequence: TGTGCCAGTAGTAAGGCGGGAGGGCCCAACAATGAGCAGTTCTTC. Its protein product is CASSKAGGPNNEQFF.

V and J are TRBV7-6 and TRBJ1-4, with no clear D. V was trimmed by 6 bases and J by 7 bases, leaving 9 bases between them. CDR1 is SGHVS, CDR2 FNYEAQ, per germline. The CDR3 sequence is 12 residues long. The CDR3 spells CASSSLSEKLFF. The CDR3, as DNA: TGTGCCAGCAGTTCGTTAAGTGAAAAACTGTTTTTT.

The rearrangement links TRBV19 to TRBJ2-3; D unclear. With 2 bases removed from V and 2 bases from J, the gap between germline ends came to 8 bases. The CDR3 contains 14 residues. Germline CDR1 LNHDA, CDR2 SQIVND (reference sequence). DNA for the CDR3: TGTGCCAGTAGTATATCCGGGCCCACAGATACGCAGTATTTT. Translation: CASSISGPTDTQYF.

CDR3 in amino acids: CAWTTRRGYGYTF. In DNA form, the CDR3 reads TGTGCCTGGACAACAAGGAGGGGCTATGGCTACACCTTC. This chain uses TRBV30 with TRBJ1-2; TRBD1 might be the D (5 bases). CDR1 and CDR2 (germline): GTSNPN, SVGIG (reference sequence). The CDR3 runs to 13 residues. The ends were cut back, 4 bases at V and 4 bases at J, with 13 bases in the middle.

The chain joins TRBV28 to TRBJ2-3, with 9 bases that match TRBD2. Germline CDR1 reads MDHEN; CDR2 reads SYDVKM. This CDR3 has 15 residues. V shed 6 bases, J shed 4 bases, and the junction held 8 bases outside the gene matches. The CDR3 is CASRQRGAPSDTQYF. The CDR3 DNA follows: TGTGCCAGCAGGCAGCGGGGGGCGCCATCAGATACGCAGTATTTT.

This clone was found once. The genes are TRBV4-1 and TRBJ2-1; 7 positions match TRBD2. V dropped 2 bases and J dropped 7; count of bases not matched to a gene: 5. This CDR3 spans 14 amino acids. Per germline, CDR1 MGHRA and CDR2 YSYEKL. The CDR3 DNA reads TGCGCCAGCAGCCAACTGTCTAGCGGAAATGAGCAGTTCTTC. This sequence encodes CASSQLSSGNEQFF.

The rearrangement links TRBV19 to TRBJ2-1; D uncertain. This CDR3 comprises 16 residues. Germline assignment: CDR1 LNHDA and CDR2 SQIVND (reference sequence). Trimming shortened V by 6 bases and J by 1 base, and 16 bases separated the two germline ends. CDR3 sequence reads: CASSTTKGLSYNEQFF. CDR3 DNA: TGTGCCAGTAGCACCACCAAGGGCCTTTCCTACAATGAGCAGTTCTTC.